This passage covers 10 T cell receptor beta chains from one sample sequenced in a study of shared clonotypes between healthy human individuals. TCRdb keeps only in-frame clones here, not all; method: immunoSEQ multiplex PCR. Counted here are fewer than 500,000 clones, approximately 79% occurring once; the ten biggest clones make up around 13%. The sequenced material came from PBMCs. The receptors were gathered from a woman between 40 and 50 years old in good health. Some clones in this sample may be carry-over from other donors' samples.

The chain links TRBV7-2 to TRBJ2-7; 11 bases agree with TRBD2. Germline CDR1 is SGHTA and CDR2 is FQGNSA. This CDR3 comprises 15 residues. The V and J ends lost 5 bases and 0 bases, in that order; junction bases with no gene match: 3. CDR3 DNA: TGTGCCAGCAGCGTTCTAGCGGGGGGCTCCTACGAGCAGTACTTC. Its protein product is CASSVLAGGSYEQYF.

The CDR3 spells CASSARTESAFF. CDR3 in DNA: TGTGCCAGCAGTGCCAGGACAGAGAGTGCTTTCTTT. The rearrangement joins TRBV27 to TRBJ1-1; D is perhaps TRBD1 (6 bases). Germline loops: CDR1 MNHEY, CDR2 SMNVEV (reference sequence). The CDR3 totals 12 residues. V was clipped by 5 bases and J by 11 bases, with 15 bases between them.

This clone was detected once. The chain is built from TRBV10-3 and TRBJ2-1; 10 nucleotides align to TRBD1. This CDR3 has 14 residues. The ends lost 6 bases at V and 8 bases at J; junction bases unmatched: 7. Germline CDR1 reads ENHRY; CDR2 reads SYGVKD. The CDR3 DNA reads TGTGCCATCAGGATGACAGGGGGCAGGGATGAGCAGTTCTTC. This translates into CAIRMTGGRDEQFF.

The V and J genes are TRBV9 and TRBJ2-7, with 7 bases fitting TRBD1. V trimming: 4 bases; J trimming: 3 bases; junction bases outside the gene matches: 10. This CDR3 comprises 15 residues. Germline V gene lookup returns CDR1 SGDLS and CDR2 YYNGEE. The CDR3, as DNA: TGTGCCAGCAGCTTCAATACAGGGGTGGGCTACGAGCAGTACTTC. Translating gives CASSFNTGVGYEQYF.

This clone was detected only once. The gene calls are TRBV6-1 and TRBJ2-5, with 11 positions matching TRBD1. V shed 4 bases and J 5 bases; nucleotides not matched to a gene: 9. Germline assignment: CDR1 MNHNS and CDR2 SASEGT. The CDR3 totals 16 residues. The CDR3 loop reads CASSGPGQGARETQYF. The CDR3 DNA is TGTGCCAGCAGTGGACCTGGACAGGGGGCACGGGAGACCCAGTACTTC.

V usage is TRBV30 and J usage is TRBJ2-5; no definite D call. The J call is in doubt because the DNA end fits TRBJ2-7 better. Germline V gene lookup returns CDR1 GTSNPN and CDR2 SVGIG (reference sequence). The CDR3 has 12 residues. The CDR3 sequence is CAWSPPSYEQYF. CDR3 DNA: TGTGCCTGGAGTCCGCCCTCCTACGAGCAGTACTTC.

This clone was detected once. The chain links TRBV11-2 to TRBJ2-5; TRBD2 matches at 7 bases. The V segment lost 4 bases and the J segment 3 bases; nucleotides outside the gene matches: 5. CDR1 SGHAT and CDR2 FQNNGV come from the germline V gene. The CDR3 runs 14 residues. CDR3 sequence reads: CASSSLAEKETQYF. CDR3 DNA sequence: TGTGCCAGCAGCTCCCTAGCGGAAAAAGAGACCCAGTACTTC.

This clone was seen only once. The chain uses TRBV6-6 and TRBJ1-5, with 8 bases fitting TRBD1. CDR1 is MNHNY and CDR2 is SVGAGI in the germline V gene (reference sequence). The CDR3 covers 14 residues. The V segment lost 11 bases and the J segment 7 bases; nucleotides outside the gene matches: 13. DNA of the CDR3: TGTGCCTGCCGTGGACAGGGCCAAGGGCAGCCCCAGCATTTT. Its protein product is CACRGQGQGQPQHF.

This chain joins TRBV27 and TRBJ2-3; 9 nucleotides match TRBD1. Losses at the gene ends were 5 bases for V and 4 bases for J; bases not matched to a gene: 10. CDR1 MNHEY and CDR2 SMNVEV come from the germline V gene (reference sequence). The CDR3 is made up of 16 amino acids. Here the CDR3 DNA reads TGTGCCAGCAGTGCCCCGGGGGGACAGGGAGCAGATACGCAGTATTTT. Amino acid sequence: CASSAPGGQGADTQYF.

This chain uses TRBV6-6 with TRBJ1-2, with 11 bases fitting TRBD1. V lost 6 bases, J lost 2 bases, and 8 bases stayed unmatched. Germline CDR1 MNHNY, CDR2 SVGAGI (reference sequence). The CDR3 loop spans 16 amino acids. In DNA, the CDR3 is TGTGCCAGCAGGGGAGTTGGGGACAGGGGGAACTATGGCTACACCTTC. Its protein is CASRGVGDRGNYGYTF.